This TCR beta chain was sequenced for a study of CD8 T cells in ankylosing spondylitis. This clonotype came up a few times. The antigen is not known. Findings of the study overall: About 8 highly homologous variants formed a TCR beta motif that appeared characteristic of ankylosing spondylitis blood. Previously reported in reactive arthritis synovial fluid and blood were some of the motif variants. Researchers report that disease-linked clones proved CD8+ and relatively rare in peripheral blood. From matched ankylosing spondylitis synovial fluid, disease-linked clones were reportedly recovered at significantly enriched levels.

With V trimmed by 3 bases and J by 0 bases, 5 bases remained unmatched. Germline V gives CDR1 SGDLS, CDR2 YYNGEE. CDR3 length equals 16 residues. Generation of TCR beta libraries employed quantitative 5'-RACE incorporating molecular barcodes. In TCRdb, the 5' RACE reads were re-called with MiXCR into one record per CDR3 protein. The table records about 800,000 distinct CDR3 sequences, around 11% of them present only once. V is TRBV9 and J is TRBJ1-3; 8 bases agree with TRBD1. This receptor was identified in a male donor with ankylosing spondylitis. Sample: blood, either unsorted or a sorted T cell fraction (not recorded which). CDR3 nucleotide sequence: TGTGCCAGCAGCGGACAGGGGACAGTCTCTGGAAACACCATATATTTT. Translating gives CASSGQGTVSGNTIYF.